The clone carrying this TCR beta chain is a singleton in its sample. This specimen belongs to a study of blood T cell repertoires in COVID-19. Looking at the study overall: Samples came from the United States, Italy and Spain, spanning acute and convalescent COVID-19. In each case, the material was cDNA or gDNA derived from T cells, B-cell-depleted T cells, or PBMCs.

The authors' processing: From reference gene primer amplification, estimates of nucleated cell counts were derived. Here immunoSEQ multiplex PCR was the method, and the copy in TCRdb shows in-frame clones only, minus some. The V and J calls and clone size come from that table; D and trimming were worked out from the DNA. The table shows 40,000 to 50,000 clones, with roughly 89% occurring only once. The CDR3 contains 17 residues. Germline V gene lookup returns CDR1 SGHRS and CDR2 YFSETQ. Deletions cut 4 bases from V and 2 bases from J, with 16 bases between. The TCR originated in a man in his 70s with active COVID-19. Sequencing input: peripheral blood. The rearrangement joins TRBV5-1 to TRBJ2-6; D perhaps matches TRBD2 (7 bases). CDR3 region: CASSPRGRVAGANVLTF. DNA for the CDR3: TGCGCCAGCAGCCCTAGGGGGAGGGTAGCTGGGGCCAACGTCCTGACTTTC.